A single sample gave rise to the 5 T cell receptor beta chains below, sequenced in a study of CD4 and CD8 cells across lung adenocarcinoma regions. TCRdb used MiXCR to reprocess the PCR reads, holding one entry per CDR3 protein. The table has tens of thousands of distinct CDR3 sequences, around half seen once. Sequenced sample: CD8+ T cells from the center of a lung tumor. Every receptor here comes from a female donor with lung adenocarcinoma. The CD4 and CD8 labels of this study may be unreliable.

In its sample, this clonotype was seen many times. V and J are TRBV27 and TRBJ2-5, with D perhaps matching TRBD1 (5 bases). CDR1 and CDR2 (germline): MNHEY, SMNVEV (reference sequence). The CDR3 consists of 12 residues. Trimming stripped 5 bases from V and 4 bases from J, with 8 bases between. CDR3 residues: CASSQRGETQYF. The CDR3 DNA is TGTGCCAGCAGTCAAAGGGGAGAGACCCAGTACTTC.

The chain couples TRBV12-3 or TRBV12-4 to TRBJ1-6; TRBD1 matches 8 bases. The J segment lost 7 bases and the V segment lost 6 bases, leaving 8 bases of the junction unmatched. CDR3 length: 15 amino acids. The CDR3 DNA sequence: TGTGCCAGCAGCCCCGACACAGGGGGAAATTCACCCCTCCACTTT. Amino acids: CASSPDTGGNSPLHF.

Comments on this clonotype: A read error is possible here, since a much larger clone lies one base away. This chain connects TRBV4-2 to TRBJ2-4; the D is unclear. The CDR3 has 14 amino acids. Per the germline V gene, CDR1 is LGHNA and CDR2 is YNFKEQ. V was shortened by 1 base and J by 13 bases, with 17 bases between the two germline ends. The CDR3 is CASSQGGPYNEQYF. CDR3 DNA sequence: TGTGCCAGCAGCCAAGGCGGACCTTACAATGAGCAGTACTTC.

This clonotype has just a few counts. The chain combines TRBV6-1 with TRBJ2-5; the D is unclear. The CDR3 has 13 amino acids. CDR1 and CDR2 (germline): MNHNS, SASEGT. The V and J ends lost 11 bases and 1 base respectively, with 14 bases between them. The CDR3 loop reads CAASKIFQETQYF. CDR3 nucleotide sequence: TGTGCCGCCTCTAAGATCTTCCAAGAGACCCAGTACTTC.

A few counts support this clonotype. CDR3: CSAREVVTDTQYF. Here the CDR3 DNA reads TGCAGTGCTAGGGAGGTAGTCACAGATACGCAGTATTTT. This chain connects TRBV20-1 to TRBJ2-3; possible D gene TRBD2, 5 bases. The CDR3 consists of 13 residues. V lost 3 bases and J lost 2, with 9 bases in between. Looked up from germline, CDR1 is DFQATT and CDR2 is SNEGSKA (reference sequence).